These T cell receptor beta chains were read from a single sample in a study of T cells in localized non-small cell lung cancer. The repertoire was sequenced with immunoSEQ multiplex PCR; TCRdb's copy has only in-frame clones and lacks some. The data contain some 50,000 clones, around 87% of them seen just once; the ten biggest clones take up about 16%. The sequenced sample was PBMCs, obtained before any cancer treatment. The receptor set was obtained from a female donor with stage II lung adenocarcinoma. CDR3s leave out the opening cysteine and the closing phenylalanine or tryptophan. Not all rows give a size; the values are once, few, many and, for expanded clones, a class.

TRBV14	.	ASSQGGGDSNEKLF
TRBV4-1	.	ASSQVTRVYEQY
TRBV14	.	ASSYAHGGTQY
TRBV20-1	.	SASGATEAF
TRBV29-1	.	SVGDGTKSNTDTQY
TRBV6-6	.	ASSQGIGQPQH
TRBV12-2	.	ASRDQAGDESYNEQF
TRBV2	once	ASRWTDNYGYT
TRBV21-1	few	ASSKISRGNTKEQY
TRBV7-2	once	ASSTTGGETQY
TRBV6-6	.	ASSRTGGANTEAF
TRBV5-5	.	ASSPTGNNEQF
TRBV6-4	medium-sized	ASSDAAGTTDTQY
TRBV13	.	ASSLGRQDYGYT
TRBV25-1	.	ASSESITYNEQF
TRBV10-3	.	AISESLAPRRGTRSNYGYT
TRBV6-5	few	ASSYSEGNSPLH
TRBV5-4	.	ASSRAPGLTDTQY